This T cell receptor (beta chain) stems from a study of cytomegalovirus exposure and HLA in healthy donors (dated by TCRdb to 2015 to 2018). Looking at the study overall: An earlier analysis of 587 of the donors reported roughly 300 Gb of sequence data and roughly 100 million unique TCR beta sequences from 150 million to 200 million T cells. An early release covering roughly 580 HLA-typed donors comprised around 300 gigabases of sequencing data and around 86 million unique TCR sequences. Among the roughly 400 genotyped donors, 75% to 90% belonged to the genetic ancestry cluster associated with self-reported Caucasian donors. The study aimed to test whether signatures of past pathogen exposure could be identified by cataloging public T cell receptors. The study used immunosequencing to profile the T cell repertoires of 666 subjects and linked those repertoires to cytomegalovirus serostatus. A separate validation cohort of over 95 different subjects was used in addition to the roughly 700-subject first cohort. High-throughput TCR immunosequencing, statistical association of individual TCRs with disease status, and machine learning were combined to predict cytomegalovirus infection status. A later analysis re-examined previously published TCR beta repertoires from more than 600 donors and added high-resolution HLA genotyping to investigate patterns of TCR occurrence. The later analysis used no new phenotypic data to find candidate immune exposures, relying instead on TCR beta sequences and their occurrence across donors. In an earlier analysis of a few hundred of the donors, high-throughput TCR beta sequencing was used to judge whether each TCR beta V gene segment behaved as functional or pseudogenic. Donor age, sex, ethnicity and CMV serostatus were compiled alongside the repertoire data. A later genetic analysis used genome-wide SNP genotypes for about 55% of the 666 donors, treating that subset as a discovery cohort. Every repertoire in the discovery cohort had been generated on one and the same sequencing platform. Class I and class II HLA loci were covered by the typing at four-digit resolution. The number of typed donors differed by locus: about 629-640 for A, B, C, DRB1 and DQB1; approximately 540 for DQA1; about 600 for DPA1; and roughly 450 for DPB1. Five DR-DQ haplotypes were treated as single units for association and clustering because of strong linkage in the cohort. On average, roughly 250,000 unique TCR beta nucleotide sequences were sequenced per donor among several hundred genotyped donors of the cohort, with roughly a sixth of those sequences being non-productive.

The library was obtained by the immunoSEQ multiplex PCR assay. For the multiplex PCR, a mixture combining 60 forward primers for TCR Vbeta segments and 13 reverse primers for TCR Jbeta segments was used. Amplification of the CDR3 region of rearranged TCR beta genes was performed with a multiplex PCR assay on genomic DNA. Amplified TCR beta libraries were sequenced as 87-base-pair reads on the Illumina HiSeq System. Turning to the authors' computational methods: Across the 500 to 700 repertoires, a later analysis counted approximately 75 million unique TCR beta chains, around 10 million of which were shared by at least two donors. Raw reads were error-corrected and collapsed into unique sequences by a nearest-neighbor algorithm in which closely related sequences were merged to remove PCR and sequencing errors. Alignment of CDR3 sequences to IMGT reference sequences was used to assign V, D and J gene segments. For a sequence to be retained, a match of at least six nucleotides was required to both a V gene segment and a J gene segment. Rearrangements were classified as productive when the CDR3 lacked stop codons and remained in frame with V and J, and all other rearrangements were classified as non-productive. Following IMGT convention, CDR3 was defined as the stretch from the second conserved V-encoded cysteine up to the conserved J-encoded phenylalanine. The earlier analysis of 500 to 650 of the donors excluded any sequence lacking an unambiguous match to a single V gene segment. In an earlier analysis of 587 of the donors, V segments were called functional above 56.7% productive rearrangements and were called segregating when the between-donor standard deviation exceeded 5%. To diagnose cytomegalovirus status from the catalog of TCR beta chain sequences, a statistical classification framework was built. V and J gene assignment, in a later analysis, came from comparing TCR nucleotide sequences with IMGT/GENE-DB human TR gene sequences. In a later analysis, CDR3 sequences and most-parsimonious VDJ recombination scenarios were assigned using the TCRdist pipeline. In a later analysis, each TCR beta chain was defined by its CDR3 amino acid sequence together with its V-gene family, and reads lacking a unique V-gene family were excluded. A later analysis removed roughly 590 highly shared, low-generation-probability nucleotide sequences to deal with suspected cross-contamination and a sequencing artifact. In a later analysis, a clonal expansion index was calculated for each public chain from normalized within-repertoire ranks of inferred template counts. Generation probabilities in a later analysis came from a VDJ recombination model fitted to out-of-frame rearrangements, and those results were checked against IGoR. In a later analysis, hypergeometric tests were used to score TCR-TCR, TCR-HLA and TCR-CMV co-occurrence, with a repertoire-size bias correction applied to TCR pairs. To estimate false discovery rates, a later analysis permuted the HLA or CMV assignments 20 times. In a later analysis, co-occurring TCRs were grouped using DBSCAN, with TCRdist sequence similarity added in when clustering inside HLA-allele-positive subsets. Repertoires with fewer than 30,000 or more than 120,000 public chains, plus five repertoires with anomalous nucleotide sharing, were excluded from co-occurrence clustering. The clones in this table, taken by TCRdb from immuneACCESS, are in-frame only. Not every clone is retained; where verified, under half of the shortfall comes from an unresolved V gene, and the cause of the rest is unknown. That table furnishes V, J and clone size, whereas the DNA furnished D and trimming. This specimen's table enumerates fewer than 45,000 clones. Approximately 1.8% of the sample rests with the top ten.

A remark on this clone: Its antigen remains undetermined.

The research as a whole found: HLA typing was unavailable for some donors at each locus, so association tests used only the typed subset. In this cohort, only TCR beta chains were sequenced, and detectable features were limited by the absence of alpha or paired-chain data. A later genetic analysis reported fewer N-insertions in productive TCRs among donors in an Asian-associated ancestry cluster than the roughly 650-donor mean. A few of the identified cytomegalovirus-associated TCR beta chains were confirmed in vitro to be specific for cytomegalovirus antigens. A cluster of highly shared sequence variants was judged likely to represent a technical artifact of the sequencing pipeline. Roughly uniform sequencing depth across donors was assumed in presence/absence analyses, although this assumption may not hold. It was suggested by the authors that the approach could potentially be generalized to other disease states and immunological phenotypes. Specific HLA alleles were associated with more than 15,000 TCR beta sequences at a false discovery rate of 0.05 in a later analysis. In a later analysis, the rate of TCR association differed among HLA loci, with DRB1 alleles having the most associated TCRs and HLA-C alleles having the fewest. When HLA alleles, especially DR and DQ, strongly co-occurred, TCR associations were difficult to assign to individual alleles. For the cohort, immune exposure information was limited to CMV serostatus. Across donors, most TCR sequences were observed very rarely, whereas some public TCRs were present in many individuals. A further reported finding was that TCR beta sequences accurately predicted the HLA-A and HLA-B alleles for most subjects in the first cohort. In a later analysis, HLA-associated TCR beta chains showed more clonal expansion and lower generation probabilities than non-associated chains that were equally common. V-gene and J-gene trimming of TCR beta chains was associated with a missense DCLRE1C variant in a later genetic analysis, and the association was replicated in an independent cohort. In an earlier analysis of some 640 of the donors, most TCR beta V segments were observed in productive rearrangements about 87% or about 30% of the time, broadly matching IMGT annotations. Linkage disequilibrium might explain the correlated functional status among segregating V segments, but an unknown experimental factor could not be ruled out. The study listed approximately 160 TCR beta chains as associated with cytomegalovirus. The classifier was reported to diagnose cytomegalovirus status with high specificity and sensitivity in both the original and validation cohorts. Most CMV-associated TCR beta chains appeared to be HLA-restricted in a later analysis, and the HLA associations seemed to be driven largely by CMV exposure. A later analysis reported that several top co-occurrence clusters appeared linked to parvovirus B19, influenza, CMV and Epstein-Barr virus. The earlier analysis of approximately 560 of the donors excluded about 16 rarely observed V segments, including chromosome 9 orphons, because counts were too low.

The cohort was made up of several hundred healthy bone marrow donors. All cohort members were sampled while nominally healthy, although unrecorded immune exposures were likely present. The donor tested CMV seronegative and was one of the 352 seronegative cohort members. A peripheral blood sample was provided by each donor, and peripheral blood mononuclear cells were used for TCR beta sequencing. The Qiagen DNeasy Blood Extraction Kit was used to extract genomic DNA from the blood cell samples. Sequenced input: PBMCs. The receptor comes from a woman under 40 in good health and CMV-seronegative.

At the DNA level, the sequence is TGCGCCAGCAGCCAAGATTTCGGCAGGGCGATAGAAAAACTGTTTTTT. Protein translation: CASSQDFGRAIEKLFF. The receptor chain draws on TRBV4-3 and TRBJ1-4; perhaps TRBD1 is the D gene, with 5 bases matching. Counted from cysteine to phenylalanine, this CDR3 has 16 amino acids. The entry retains the CDR3 DNA only, 48 bases that are in frame from base 1. The germline V gene yields LGHNA for CDR1 and YSLEER for CDR2. Between the V and J ends, shortened by 0 bases and 8 bases respectively, the junction contains 16 bases.